This note documents a single T cell receptor (beta chain) sequence. The antigen is unknown. Germline V gene sequence: CDR1 ENHRY, CDR2 SYGVKD. Unmatched junction bases numbered 3, after V lost 10 bases and J lost 1 base. The CDR3 is 12 amino acids. PCR was performed using 60 Vbeta and 13 Jbeta primers. Produced via immunoSEQ multiplex PCR; TCRdb's table is partial and in-frame only. The table has under 200,000 clones, 86% seen once. These data are taken from a study of cytomegalovirus exposure and HLA in healthy donors. Regarding the study as a whole: Most of the TCR beta V segments (in an earlier analysis) were productive either about 87% or about 30% of the time.

Sequenced input: PBMCs. This chain links TRBV10-3 with TRBJ1-1, with TRBD1 identical over 7 bases. The TCR sequence derives from a woman younger than 30 in good health and CMV-seronegative. CDR3 region: CANRGGNTEAFF. The CDR3 coding sequence is TGTGCCAACAGGGGAGGGAACACTGAAGCTTTCTTT.